The clone carrying this T cell receptor beta chain was seen at least ten times. Trimming removed 5 bases from V and 4 bases from J; junction bases left unmatched: 5. Looked up from germline, CDR1 is SGHVS and CDR2 is FNYEAQ. CDR3 length: 14 residues. TCRdb re-derived calls from the RT-PCR reads in MiXCR, one entry per CDR3 protein. The sample consists of almost 700,000 distinct CDR3 sequences, 14% of them appearing once. This chain uses TRBV7-6 with TRBJ2-3; 8 nucleotides agree with TRBD2. This receptor was identified in a female donor in good health, serving as a healthy control. Source material: memory CD4+ T cells from blood. The CDR3: CASSILAGPDTQYF. The CDR3 bases are TGTGCCAGCAGCATATTAGCGGGGCCAGATACGCAGTATTTT.